Shown below are 3 T cell receptor beta chains from a single sample sequenced in a study of blood T cells in healthy people across ages. A J-beta primer mix and a sample-barcoded 5' primer were used in a second PCR of roughly 6 to 12 cycles. MiXCR, run by TCRdb on the 5' RACE reads, gives a single entry per CDR3 protein. The table shows fewer than 2 million distinct CDR3 sequences, with about two fifths occurring only once. What was sequenced was blood. The receptors shown here come from a human donor in good health.

In its sample, this clonotype was seen a few times. V and J are TRBV27 and TRBJ2-6; 9 positions agree with TRBD1. Trimming cost V 3 bases and J 5 bases; bases outside gene matches: 8. The CDR3 length is 17 residues. Germline V gene data show CDR1 as MNHEY and CDR2 as SMNVEV (reference sequence). CDR3 amino acids: CASSFDRGKGRANVLTF. In DNA form, the CDR3 reads TGTGCCAGCAGTTTTGACAGGGGGAAAGGTAGGGCCAACGTCCTGACTTTC. The full variable domain, completed using reference TRBV27 and TRBJ2-6, is EAQVTQNPRYLITVTGKKLTVTCSQNMNHEYMSWYRQDPGLGLRQIYYSMNVEVTDKGDVPEGYKVSRKEKRNFPLILESPSPNQTSLYFCASSFDRGKGRANVLTFGAGSRLTVL.

The chain has TRBV4-3 and TRBJ2-5; 8 positions agree with TRBD1. CDR1 and CDR2 from the germline V gene are LGHNA and YSLEER. There are 16 residues in the CDR3. V dropped 0 bases and J dropped 0; count of bases not matched to a gene: 3. The CDR3 nucleotides are TGCGCCAGCAGCCAAGATGTGACAGGGGACCAAGAGACCCAGTACTTC. It encodes CASSQDVTGDQETQYF.

This clonotype was picked up a small number of times. The chain joins TRBV20-1 to TRBJ2-3, with a tentative D call TRBD1 (6 bases). V was cut by 3 bases and J by 6 bases, with 13 bases left in between. The length of the CDR3 is 13 residues. Germline lookup yields CDR1 DFQATT and CDR2 SNEGSKA (reference sequence). The CDR3 nucleotides read TGCAGTGCTAGTCGGCAGGGGAAGGATACGCAGTATTTT. Its protein product is CSASRQGKDTQYF.